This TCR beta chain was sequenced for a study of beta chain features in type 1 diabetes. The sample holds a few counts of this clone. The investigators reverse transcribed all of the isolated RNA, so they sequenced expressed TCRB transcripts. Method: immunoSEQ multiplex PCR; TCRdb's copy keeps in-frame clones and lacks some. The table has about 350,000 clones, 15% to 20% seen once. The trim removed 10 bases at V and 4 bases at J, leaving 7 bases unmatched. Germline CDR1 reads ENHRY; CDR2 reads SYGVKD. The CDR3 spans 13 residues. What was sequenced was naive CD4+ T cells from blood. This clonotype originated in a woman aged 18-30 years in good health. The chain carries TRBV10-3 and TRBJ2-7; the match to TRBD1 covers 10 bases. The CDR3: CATTGQGVYEQYF. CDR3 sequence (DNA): TGTGCCACGACCGGACAGGGGGTTTACGAGCAGTACTTC.